Sequencing of this TCR beta chain was carried out in a study of blood T cell repertoires in COVID-19. Study at large: Sites in the United States, Italy and Spain provided acute and convalescent COVID-19 samples.

Original processing notes: Estimated nucleated cell counts came from reference gene primer amplification. Here immunoSEQ multiplex PCR was the method, and the copy in TCRdb shows in-frame clones only, minus some. V and J calls and clone size are as listed in that table; D and trimming were resolved from the DNA. The table has some 260,000 clones, 70% to 85% seen once. The ends lost 0 bases at V and 3 bases at J; junction bases unmatched: 19. Germline V lookup: CDR1 GTSNPN, CDR2 SVGIG (reference sequence). This CDR3 region has 19 residues. This clone was observed a single time. This receptor was obtained from a woman aged 80 or over with active or convalescent COVID-19. Sample: peripheral blood. The chain joins TRBV30 to TRBJ1-2, with TRBD1 matching 7 bases. The CDR3 sequence: CAWSVSTGHGWDSYYGYTF. The CDR3 DNA is TGTGCCTGGAGTGTATCCACGGGCCACGGTTGGGACAGTTACTATGGCTACACCTTC.